A single sample is the source of the 5 T cell receptor beta chains below, sequenced in a study of human T cells and chemical hapten exposure. Time point of the sample: patch test 2, 6 weeks after DPC sensitization. Treatment reported: therapeutic diphenylcyclopropenone sensitization with weekly scalp DPC. TCRdb reprocessed the RACE reads via MiXCR and lists one record per CDR3 protein. This sample has about 94,000 distinct CDR3 sequences; over 7.5% occur once, and the top ten carry approximately 2.2%. The starting material was whole blood, obtained in connection with sensitization to the hapten diphenylcyclopropenone (DPC). The receptors here all came from a woman aged 40 to 55 with alopecia areata. Some clones in this sample may be carry-over from other donors' samples.

The gene calls are TRBV11-2 and TRBJ2-1, with 10 bases lining up with TRBD2. This CDR3 region has 16 residues. V lost 0 bases, J lost 8 bases, and 7 bases stayed unmatched. Germline loops: CDR1 SGHAT, CDR2 FQNNGV. CDR3 region: CASSLDPGLALDEQFF. CDR3 DNA sequence: TGTGCCAGCAGCTTAGATCCGGGACTAGCGTTGGATGAGCAGTTCTTC.

This clonotype was seen many times. The chain employs TRBV29-1 and TRBJ2-1, with 9 positions matching TRBD2. J gave up 7 bases and V 4 bases, and 14 bases lay outside the gene matches. Germline CDR1 and CDR2: SQVTM and ANQGSEA. This CDR3 spans 16 amino acids. The CDR3 DNA sequence: TGCAGCGTTGGTGGGTCCGGGACTAGCTTGAAGAATGAGCAGTTCTTC. Amino acid sequence: CSVGGSGTSLKNEQFF.

This clonotype was picked up many times. The chain recombines TRBV5-5 with TRBJ1-2, with D unclear. Germline V gives CDR1 SGHKS, CDR2 YYEKEE (reference sequence). The CDR3 runs to 14 residues. V shed 6 bases and J shed 3 bases, with 15 bases lying between them. The CDR3 region is CASKNSLDDYGYTF. CDR3 DNA: TGTGCCAGCAAGAATAGTTTGGACGACTATGGCTACACCTTC.

The chain carries TRBV5-1 and TRBJ2-1, with TRBD2 as a possible D gene (6 bases). Germline V CDR1 and CDR2: SGHRS, YFSETQ. The CDR3 covers 13 residues. The V end was cut by 6 bases, the J end by 8 bases, with 15 bases between. The CDR3 here is CASNSGSKYEQFF. CDR3 DNA sequence: TGCGCCAGCAACTCCGGGAGTAAGTATGAGCAGTTCTTC.

This clonotype was seen a few times. This chain connects TRBV6-2 or TRBV6-3 to TRBJ1-1, with TRBD1 as a possible D gene (6 bases). The germline V gene encodes CDR1 MNHEY and CDR2 SVGEGT. Trimming left V 6 bases short and J 0 bases short, with 8 bases between. CDR3 size: 13 residues. CDR3 bases: TGTGCCAGCAGCGCAGGGGTGAACACTGAAGCTTTCTTT. This gives the protein CASSAGVNTEAFF.